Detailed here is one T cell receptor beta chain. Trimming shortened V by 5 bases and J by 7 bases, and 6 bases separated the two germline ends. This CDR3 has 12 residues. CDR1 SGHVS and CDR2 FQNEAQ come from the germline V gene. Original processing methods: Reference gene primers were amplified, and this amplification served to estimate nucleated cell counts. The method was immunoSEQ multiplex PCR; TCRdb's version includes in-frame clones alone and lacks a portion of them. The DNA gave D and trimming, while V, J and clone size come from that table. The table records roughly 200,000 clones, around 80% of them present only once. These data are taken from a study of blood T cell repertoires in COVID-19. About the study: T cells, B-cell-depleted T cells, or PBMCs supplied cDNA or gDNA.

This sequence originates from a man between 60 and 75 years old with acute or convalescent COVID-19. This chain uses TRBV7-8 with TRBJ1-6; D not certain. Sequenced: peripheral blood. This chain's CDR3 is CASSPGNSPLHF. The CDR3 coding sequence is TGTGCCAGCAGCCCAGGAAATTCACCCCTCCACTTT.